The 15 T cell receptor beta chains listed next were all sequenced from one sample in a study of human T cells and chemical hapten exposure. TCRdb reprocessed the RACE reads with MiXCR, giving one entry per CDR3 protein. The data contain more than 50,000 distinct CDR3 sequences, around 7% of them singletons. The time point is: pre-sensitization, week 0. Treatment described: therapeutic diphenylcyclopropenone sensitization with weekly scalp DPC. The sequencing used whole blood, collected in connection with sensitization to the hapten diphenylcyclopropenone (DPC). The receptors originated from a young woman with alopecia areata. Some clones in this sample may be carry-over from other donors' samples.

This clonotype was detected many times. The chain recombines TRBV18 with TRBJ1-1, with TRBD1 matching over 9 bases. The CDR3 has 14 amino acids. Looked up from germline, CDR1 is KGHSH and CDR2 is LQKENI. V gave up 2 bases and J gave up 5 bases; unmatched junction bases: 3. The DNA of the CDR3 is TGTGCCAGCTCACCAACAGGACAGGGGACTGAAGCTTTCTTT. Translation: CASSPTGQGTEAFF.

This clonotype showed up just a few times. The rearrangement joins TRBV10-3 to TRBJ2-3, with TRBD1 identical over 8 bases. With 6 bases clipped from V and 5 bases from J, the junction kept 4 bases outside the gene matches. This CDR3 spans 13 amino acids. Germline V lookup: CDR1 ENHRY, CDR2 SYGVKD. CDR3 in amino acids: CAIRQGGRDTQYF. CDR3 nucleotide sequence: TGTGCCATCAGACAGGGGGGAAGAGATACGCAGTATTTT.

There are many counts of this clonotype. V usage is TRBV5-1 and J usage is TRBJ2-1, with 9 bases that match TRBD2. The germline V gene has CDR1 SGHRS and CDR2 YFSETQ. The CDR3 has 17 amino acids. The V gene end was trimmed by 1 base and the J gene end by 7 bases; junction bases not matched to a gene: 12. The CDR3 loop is CASSLPTRGGMRNEQFF. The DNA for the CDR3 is TGCGCCAGCAGCTTGCCCACGCGGGGGGGCATGAGGAATGAGCAGTTCTTC.

CDR3 sequence reads: CASSRKTTGGPNTEAFF. The CDR3 DNA sequence: TGTGCCAGCAGCCGGAAAACGACAGGGGGCCCGAACACTGAAGCTTTCTTT. The chain has TRBV7-8 and TRBJ1-1; TRBD1 matches 10 bases. The J segment lost 1 base and the V segment lost 5 bases, leaving 10 bases of the junction unmatched. The CDR3 length is 17 residues. CDR1 is SGHVS and CDR2 is FQNEAQ in the germline V gene.

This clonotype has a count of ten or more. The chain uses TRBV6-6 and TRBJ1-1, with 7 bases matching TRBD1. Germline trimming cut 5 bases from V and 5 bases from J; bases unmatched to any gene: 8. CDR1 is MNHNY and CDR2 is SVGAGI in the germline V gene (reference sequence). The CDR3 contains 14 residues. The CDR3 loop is CASSTQTGITEAFF. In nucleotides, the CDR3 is TGTGCCAGCAGTACCCAGACAGGGATAACTGAAGCTTTCTTT.

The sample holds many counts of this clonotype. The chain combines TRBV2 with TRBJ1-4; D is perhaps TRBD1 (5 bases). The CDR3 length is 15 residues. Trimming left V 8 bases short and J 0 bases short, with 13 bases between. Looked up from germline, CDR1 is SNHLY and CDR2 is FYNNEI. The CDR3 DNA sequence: TGTGCCAGCCTCAGGGAACAGTCAACTAATGAAAAACTGTTTTTT. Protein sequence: CASLREQSTNEKLFF.

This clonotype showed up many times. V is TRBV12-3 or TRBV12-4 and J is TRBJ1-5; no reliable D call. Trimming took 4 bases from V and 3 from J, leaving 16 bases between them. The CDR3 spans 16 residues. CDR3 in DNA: TGTGCCAGCAGTTCCTACAGAACAACAGTCAATCAGCCCCAGCATTTT. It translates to CASSSYRTTVNQPQHF.

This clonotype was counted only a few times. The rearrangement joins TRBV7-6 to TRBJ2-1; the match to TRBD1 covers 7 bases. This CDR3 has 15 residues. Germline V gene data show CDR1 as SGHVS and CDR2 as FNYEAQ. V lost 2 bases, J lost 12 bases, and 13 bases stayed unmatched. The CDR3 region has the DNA TGTGCCAGCAGCTTAAGTCAGGGGGTGACTGTAGGGCAGTTCTTC. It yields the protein CASSLSQGVTVGQFF.

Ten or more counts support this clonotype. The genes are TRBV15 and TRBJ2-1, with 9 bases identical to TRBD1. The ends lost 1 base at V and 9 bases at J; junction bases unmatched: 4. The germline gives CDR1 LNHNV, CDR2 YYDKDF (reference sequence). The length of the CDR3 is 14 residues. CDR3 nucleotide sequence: TGTGCCACCAGCAGAGGGGGACAGGGAGGTGAGCAGTTCTTC. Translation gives CATSRGGQGGEQFF.

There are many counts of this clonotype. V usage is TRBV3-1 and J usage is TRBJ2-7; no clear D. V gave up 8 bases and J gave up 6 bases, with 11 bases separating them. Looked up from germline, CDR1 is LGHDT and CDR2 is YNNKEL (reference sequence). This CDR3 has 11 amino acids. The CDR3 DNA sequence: TGTGCCAGCTCAAGTAGTGCCGAGCAGTACTTC. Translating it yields CASSSSAEQYF.

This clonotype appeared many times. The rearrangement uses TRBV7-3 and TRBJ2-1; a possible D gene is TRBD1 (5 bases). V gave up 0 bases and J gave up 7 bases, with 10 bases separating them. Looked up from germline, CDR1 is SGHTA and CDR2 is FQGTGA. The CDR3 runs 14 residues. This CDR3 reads CASSLTRDGNEQFF. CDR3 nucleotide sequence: TGTGCCAGCAGCTTAACCAGGGATGGGAATGAGCAGTTCTTC.

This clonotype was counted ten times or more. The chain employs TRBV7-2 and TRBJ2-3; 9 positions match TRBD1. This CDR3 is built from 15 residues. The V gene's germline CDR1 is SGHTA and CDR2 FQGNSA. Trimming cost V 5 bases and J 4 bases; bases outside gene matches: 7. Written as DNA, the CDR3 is TGTGCCAGCAGCAAAACAGGGGGCTGGGCAGATACGCAGTATTTT. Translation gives CASSKTGGWADTQYF.

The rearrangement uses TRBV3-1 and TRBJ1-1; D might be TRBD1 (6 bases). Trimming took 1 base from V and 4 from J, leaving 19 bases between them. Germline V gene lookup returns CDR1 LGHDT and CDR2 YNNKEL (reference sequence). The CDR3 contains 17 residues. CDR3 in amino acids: CASSQGLVRQVGTEAFF. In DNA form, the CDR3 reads TGTGCCAGCAGCCAAGGTTTGGTCCGACAGGTCGGCACTGAAGCTTTCTTT.

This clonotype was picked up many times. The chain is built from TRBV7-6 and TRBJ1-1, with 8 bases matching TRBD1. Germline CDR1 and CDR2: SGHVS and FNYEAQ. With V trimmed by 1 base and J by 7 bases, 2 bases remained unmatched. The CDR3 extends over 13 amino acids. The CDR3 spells CASSLDGTGEAFF. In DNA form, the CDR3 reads TGTGCCAGCAGCTTAGATGGGACAGGTGAAGCTTTCTTT.

This chain's CDR3 is CASSIDTLPQYF. In DNA, the CDR3 is TGTGCCAGTAGTATAGATACGCTACCGCAGTACTTC. The chain combines TRBV19 with TRBJ2-7; no reliable D call. The V and J ends lost 0 bases and 9 bases respectively, with 9 bases between them. The CDR3 runs to 12 residues. CDR1 and CDR2 from the germline V gene are LNHDA and SQIVND (reference sequence).